This TCR beta chain was profiled in a study of cytomegalovirus exposure and HLA in healthy donors. Whole-study context: Earlier results showed 90 million to 120 million unique TCR beta sequences derived from about 179 million T cells.

About this clone itself: Its antigen is unidentified. The junction departs from the called germline gene at one end, perhaps through a read error.

Regarding donors, all were healthy bone marrow donors. Germline loops: CDR1 SEHNR, CDR2 FQNEAQ (reference sequence). The CDR3 contains 15 residues. Overall study findings and caveats: Reported performance of the classifier showed diagnosis of cytomegalovirus status with high specificity and sensitivity. Most likely, a cluster of highly shared sequence variants arose as a sequencing artifact.

Primers for the PCR totalled 60 Vbeta and 13 Jbeta. Measured with immunoSEQ multiplex PCR; TCRdb has only the in-frame clones, and not every one. The top ten clones hold 1.5% to 2% of a sample with over 100,000 clones, roughly 80% of them seen once. This TCR came from a woman aged 40 to 50 in good health and CMV-seronegative. The rearrangement uses TRBV7-9 and TRBJ2-3; 7 bases agree with TRBD2. The specimen was PBMCs. For the CDR3, the DNA is TGTTCCAGCAGCCCACTCGGGGGGTATGCAGATACGCAGTATTTT. Its protein is CSSSPLGGYADTQYF.